This T cell receptor (beta chain) was identified in a study of vaccination and CD4 T cells after COVID-19. With the Oncomine TCR Beta short-read assay, DNA from cultured CD4+ T cells was sequenced. One entry per CDR3 protein, called by TCRdb with MiXCR from the PCR reads. The table records about 16,000 distinct CDR3 sequences, about 54% of them present only once. Study-level results: SARS-CoV-2-reactive clonotypes showed a nonsignificant median rise from approximately 23 to 38. Spike mono-reactivity was found in 304 of the 307 vaccine-specific clones identified in convalescent patients.

With respect to this clonotype: No antigen is known for it.

The treatment is: roughly ten-day PBMC culture with coronavirus spike peptide pools or control peptides (ViraFEST assay). ViraFEST relied on peptide pools to expand antigen-specific T cells; the TCRs were sequenced afterward. The CDR3 is 15 amino acids. The material was cultured CD4+ T cells from blood, obtained after SARS-CoV-2 vaccination. The sequence came from a human donor with COVID-19. The J gene is TRBJ2-3, the V gene TRBV21-1. TRBV21-1 is designated a pseudogene. This CDR3 reads CASSKGQVGADTQYF. Here the CDR3 DNA reads TGTGCCAGCAGCAAAGGCCAGGTTGGGGCAGATACGCAGTATTTT.